This TCR beta chain emerged from a study of beta chain features in type 1 diabetes. Across the study: Across the samples, about 110,000,000 sorted cells were examined in total. Study outcomes and limitations: Shorter TCRB CDR3s, moderately but significantly so, were found in Type 1 diabetes patients in all four CD4+ subsets. Sequencing used cDNA, and cells with high TCR expression could therefore be over-represented.

This clone was observed at least ten times. Its antigen is not known. The sequenced template was cDNA made from the entire isolated RNA. The assay was immunoSEQ multiplex PCR, and TCRdb's table has in-frame clones only and misses some. The sample has 120,000 or so clones, 15% to 20% seen once. This receptor was identified in a young man with type 1 diabetes. Sequenced material: central memory CD4+ T cells from blood.

CDR3 DNA: TGTGCCAGCTCTGGCTTAGGAGAGGATGAAGCTTTCTTT. It yields the protein CASSGLGEDEAFF. The chain has TRBV25-1 and TRBJ1-1; no clear D. Germline V gives CDR1 MGHDK, CDR2 SYGVNS. CDR3 size: 13 residues. Trimming took 8 bases from V and 7 from J, leaving 17 bases between them. Based on the CDR3 plus reference TRBV25-1 and TRBJ1-1, the full variable domain is EADIYQTPRYLVIGTGKKITLECSQTMGHDKMYWYQQDPGMELHLIHYSYGVNSTEKGDLSSESTVSRIRTEHFPLTLESARPSHTSQYLCASSGLGEDEAFFGQGTRLTVV.